What follows are 15 T cell receptor beta chains derived from one specimen sequenced in a study of cytomegalovirus exposure and HLA in healthy donors. Primers included in the PCR were 60 Vbeta and 13 Jbeta primers. Generated by immunoSEQ multiplex PCR, the TCRdb table keeps only in-frame clones and is missing some. In the table there are some 150,000 clones, roughly 80% of which are singletons. The sequencing input was PBMCs. The receptors were sampled from a man aged 35 to 55 in good health and CMV-seronegative.

This clone was detected a few times. J is TRBJ2-5 and V is TRBV9; D is undetermined. Looked up from germline, CDR1 is SGDLS and CDR2 is YYNGEE. The CDR3 extends over 14 amino acids. V lost 0 bases to trimming and J lost 1 base, with 7 bases between them. The CDR3 loop reads CASSVDPSQETQYF. The CDR3 DNA follows: TGTGCCAGCAGCGTAGACCCGAGCCAAGAGACCCAGTACTTC.

This chain links TRBV4-3 with TRBJ1-6, with TRBD1 as a possible D gene (6 bases). Germline CDR1 and CDR2: LGHNA and YSLEER. The CDR3 consists of 17 residues. The V end lost 0 bases, the J end lost 10 bases, and 19 bases lay between the germline ends. Written as DNA, the CDR3 is TGCGCCAGCAGCCAAGATAGGGACACCTCAAGATGGTCACCCCTCCACTTT. Translating it yields CASSQDRDTSRWSPLHF.

The J gene is TRBJ2-1, the V gene TRBV6-5, with 11 bases identical to TRBD2. J lost 12 bases, V lost 10 bases, and 11 bases had no gene match. The CDR3 has 13 amino acids. Germline V gene lookup returns CDR1 MNHEY and CDR2 SVGAGI. The CDR3 sequence is CATFLAGGQGQFF. In DNA form, the CDR3 reads TGTGCCACCTTTCTAGCGGGGGGCCAGGGGCAGTTCTTC.

The chain employs TRBV9 and TRBJ1-5, with 9 nucleotides matching TRBD1. Unmatched junction bases numbered 6, after V lost 3 bases and J lost 5 bases. The CDR3 spans 15 residues. Per the germline V gene, CDR1 is SGDLS and CDR2 is YYNGEE. CDR3 in amino acids: CASSAGTGWDQPQHF. The CDR3, as DNA: TGTGCCAGCAGCGCCGGGACAGGGTGGGATCAGCCCCAGCATTTT.

The V call is TRBV27, the J call TRBJ2-7; 7 nucleotides align to TRBD1. Germline values: CDR1 MNHEY, CDR2 SMNVEV (reference sequence). This CDR3 region has 16 residues. V was pared by 1 base and J by 0 bases, with 6 bases of the junction left unmatched. The CDR3: CASSLFYRGSSYEQYF. CDR3 sequence (DNA): TGTGCCAGCAGTTTATTTTACAGGGGAAGCTCCTACGAGCAGTACTTC.

The chain uses TRBV9 and TRBJ2-3, with 13 bases aligning to TRBD2. CDR1 and CDR2 (germline): SGDLS, YYNGEE. This CDR3 has 15 residues. V was clipped by 3 bases and J by 7 bases; unmatched bases: 5. The CDR3 loop reads CASSAGTSGVYTQYF. The CDR3 coding sequence is TGTGCCAGCAGCGCCGGGACTAGCGGGGTATATACGCAGTATTTT.

The J gene is TRBJ1-5, the V gene TRBV29-1; no reliable D call. The V end was cut by 5 bases, the J end by 0 bases, with 14 bases between. This CDR3 comprises 15 residues. Germline CDR1 reads SQVTM; CDR2 reads ANQGSEA. DNA of the CDR3: TGCAGCGTTCTTTTGGGAGCCGCTAGCAATCAGCCCCAGCATTTT. Protein: CSVLLGAASNQPQHF.

V and J are TRBV19 and TRBJ2-2; 10 bases line up with TRBD2. With 5 bases clipped from V and 1 base from J, the junction kept 4 bases outside the gene matches. This CDR3 contains 16 residues. Germline V gene data show CDR1 as LNHDA and CDR2 as SQIVND (reference sequence). The CDR3 DNA reads as TGTGCCAGTAGTCTCCGGACTAGCGGGAACACCGGGGAGCTGTTTTTT. Translating gives CASSLRTSGNTGELFF.

This chain connects TRBV11-1 to TRBJ2-3; maybe TRBD1 (6 bases). The CDR3 totals 16 residues. Per germline, CDR1 SGHAT and CDR2 FQDESV (reference sequence). Trimming pared 3 bases from V and 0 bases from J, leaving 13 bases between. CDR3 bases: TGTGCCAGCAGCTTCGACAGGAAGACTAGCACAGATACGCAGTATTTT. Its protein product is CASSFDRKTSTDTQYF.

The rearrangement links TRBV7-9 to TRBJ2-7, with D perhaps matching TRBD2 (6 bases). The CDR3 spans 13 residues. V gave up 5 bases and J gave up 6 bases, with 14 bases separating them. Germline values: CDR1 SEHNR, CDR2 FQNEAQ (reference sequence). The CDR3 sequence is CASSPRGGSEQYF. CDR3 nucleotide sequence: TGTGCCAGCAGCCCTCGTGGGGGGAGCGAGCAGTACTTC.

This chain connects TRBV19 to TRBJ1-5; unclear D gene. V dropped 3 bases and J dropped 3 bases, with 12 bases sitting between them. This CDR3 comprises 15 residues. The germline V gene encodes CDR1 LNHDA and CDR2 SQIVND (reference sequence). This CDR3 is CASSIVDTINQPQHF. DNA of the CDR3: TGTGCCAGTAGTATTGTTGACACCATCAATCAGCCCCAGCATTTT.

This clone was counted only a few times. The chain uses TRBV6-1 and TRBJ2-7; a weak D match, TRBD1 (6 bases). Germline CDR1 reads MNHNS; CDR2 reads SASEGT. The germline V and J ends were trimmed by 0 bases and 4 bases, with 16 bases remaining between them. The CDR3 is made up of 16 amino acids. This CDR3 reads CASSEARRQVKYEQYF. The CDR3 bases are TGTGCCAGCAGTGAAGCGCGGAGACAGGTGAAGTACGAGCAGTACTTC.

This sequence joins TRBV25-1 and TRBJ2-5, with D tentatively TRBD1 (6 bases). V lost 3 bases and J 5 bases, leaving 13 bases between the germline ends. The CDR3 length is 14 residues. The germline gives CDR1 MGHDK, CDR2 SYGVNS. CDR3 sequence: CASSEGALGETQYF. The CDR3 coding sequence is TGTGCCAGCAGTGAGGGGGCGCTTGGGGAGACCCAGTACTTC.

The V call is TRBV7-8, the J call TRBJ1-4, with D maybe TRBD1 (6 bases). V gave up 5 bases and J gave up 1 base, with 14 bases separating them. CDR1 is SGHVS and CDR2 is FQNEAQ in the germline V gene. CDR3 size: 16 residues. The CDR3 sequence: CASSAPGAGTNEKLFF. CDR3 bases: TGTGCCAGCAGCGCCCCAGGGGCAGGAACTAATGAAAAACTGTTTTTT. The variable domain in full, with the rest retrieved from reference TRBV7-8 and TRBJ1-4, is GAGVSQSPRYKVAKRGQDVALRCDPISGHVSLFWYQQALGQGPEFLTYFQNEAQLDKSGLPSDRFFAERPEGSVSTLKIQRTQQEDSAVYLCASSAPGAGTNEKLFFGSGTQLSVL.

The rearrangement joins TRBV15 to TRBJ1-1; D uncertain. The CDR3 is made up of 15 amino acids. Germline assignment: CDR1 LNHNV and CDR2 YYDKDF (reference sequence). V dropped 1 base and J dropped 4 bases, with 13 bases sitting between them. CDR3 amino acids: CATSRGLTEGTEAFF. The DNA for the CDR3 is TGTGCCACCAGCAGAGGACTTACAGAGGGCACTGAAGCTTTCTTT.